This record covers a single T cell receptor (beta chain). The antigen is unknown. Trimming at V came to 0 bases and at J to 9 bases, leaving 7 bases not matched to a gene. Germline loops: CDR1 SEHNR, CDR2 FQNEAQ (reference sequence). This CDR3 is built from 15 residues. This sample was taken from a study of cytomegalovirus exposure and HLA in healthy donors. General observations from the study: TCR beta sequences reportedly predicted most subjects' HLA-A and HLA-B alleles accurately.

The PCR was carried out with 60 Vbeta primers and 13 Jbeta primers. Assay: immunoSEQ multiplex PCR; the TCRdb copy retains only in-frame clones and omits some. The table has around 140,000 clones, 78% seen once. The V gene is TRBV7-9, the J gene TRBJ2-1; 8 bases match TRBD2. The sequence was obtained from a female donor in good health and CMV-seronegative. The source material was PBMCs. This CDR3 reads CASSLAGRGGVEQFF. The CDR3 nucleotides are TGTGCCAGCAGCTTAGCGGGTCGGGGGGGAGTTGAGCAGTTCTTC. Supplemented by reference TRBV7-9 and TRBJ2-1, the full variable domain reads DTGVSQNPRHKITKRGQNVTFRCDPISEHNRLYWYRQTLGQGPEFLTYFQNEAQLEKSRLLSDRFSAERPKGSFSTLEIQRTEQGDSAMYLCASSLAGRGGVEQFFGPGTRLTVL.